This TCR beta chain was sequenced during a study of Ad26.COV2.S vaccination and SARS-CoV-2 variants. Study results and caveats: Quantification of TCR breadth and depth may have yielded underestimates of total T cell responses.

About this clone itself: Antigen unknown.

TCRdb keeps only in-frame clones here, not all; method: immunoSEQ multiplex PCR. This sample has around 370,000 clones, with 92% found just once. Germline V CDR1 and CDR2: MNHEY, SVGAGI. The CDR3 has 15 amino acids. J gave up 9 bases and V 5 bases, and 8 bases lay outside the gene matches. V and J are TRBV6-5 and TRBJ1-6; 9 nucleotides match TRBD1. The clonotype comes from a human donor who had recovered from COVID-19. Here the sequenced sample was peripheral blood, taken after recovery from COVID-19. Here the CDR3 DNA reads TGTGCCAGCAGTCTCGCACAGGGGGCTAGTTCACCCCTCCACTTT. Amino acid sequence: CASSLAQGASSPLHF.